Listed here are 14 T cell receptor beta chains from one sample, sequenced in a study of blood T cell repertoires in COVID-19. Data came from immunoSEQ multiplex PCR; TCRdb stores just in-frame clones and leaves some out. The data show more than 200,000 clones, about 91% seen once. Material for sequencing was peripheral blood. The receptor source for this set is a woman between 25 and 40 years old with COVID-19, enrolled during active disease.

The V call is TRBV28, the J call TRBJ2-5, with a tentative D call TRBD1 (5 bases). This CDR3 has 15 amino acids. Germline V gives CDR1 MDHEN, CDR2 SYDVKM. Between the trimmed V and J ends, which lost 6 bases and 1 base, there was a span of 15 bases. Written as DNA, the CDR3 is TGTGCCAGCAGCTCGACAGCGTATATCCAAGAGACCCAGTACTTC. It codes for CASSSTAYIQETQYF. Full variable domain (remainder filled in from reference TRBV28 and TRBJ2-5): DVKVTQSSRYLVKRTGEKVFLECVQDMDHENMFWYRQDPGLGLRLIYFSYDVKMKEKGDIPEGYSVSREKKERFSLILESASTNQTSMYLCASSSTAYIQETQYFGPGTRLLVL.

V and J are TRBV5-6 and TRBJ2-7, with D possibly being TRBD1 (5 bases). The V gene lost 4 bases and the J gene lost 2 bases, with 16 bases spanning the gap. The CDR3 is 15 residues long. Per germline, CDR1 SGHDT and CDR2 YYEEEE. The CDR3 loop is CASSLNPDRTYEQYF. In DNA, the CDR3 is TGTGCCAGCAGCCTGAACCCAGACAGAACCTACGAGCAGTACTTC.

The V and J genes are TRBV9 and TRBJ1-4; maybe TRBD1 (5 bases). The CDR3 has 16 amino acids. CDR1 is SGDLS and CDR2 is YYNGEE in the germline V gene. V dropped 4 bases and J dropped 3 bases, with 16 bases sitting between them. CDR3 nucleotide sequence: TGTGCCAGCAGCCTTTGGTCGGGGGTACCTAATGAAAAACTGTTTTTT. This encodes CASSLWSGVPNEKLFF.

This chain uses TRBV7-2 with TRBJ2-5; 7 bases are a match to TRBD2. The CDR3 extends over 17 amino acids. Trimming at V came to 1 base and at J to 5 bases, leaving 13 bases not matched to a gene. Germline V CDR1 and CDR2: SGHTA, FQGNSA. The CDR3 DNA reads TGTGCCAGCAGCTTAGGTGTTAGGGGAGGGTCGGGGGAGACCCAGTACTTC. Protein sequence: CASSLGVRGGSGETQYF.

V and J are TRBV27 and TRBJ2-5; D gene ambiguous. In germline, CDR1 is MNHEY, CDR2 SMNVEV (reference sequence). The germline V and J ends were trimmed by 6 bases and 2 bases, with 13 bases remaining between them. The CDR3 runs 14 residues. The CDR3 DNA is TGTGCCAGCAGCGGTTTTCCCGGTCAAGAGACCCAGTACTTC. Its translation is CASSGFPGQETQYF.

This chain connects TRBV6-2 or TRBV6-3 to TRBJ2-5; 7 nucleotides line up with TRBD2. Germline V gene data show CDR1 as MNHEY and CDR2 as SVGEGT. The V segment lost 6 bases and the J segment 2 bases; nucleotides outside the gene matches: 15. The CDR3 consists of 17 residues. Here the CDR3 reads CASSKPLGPGGQETQYF. In DNA form, the CDR3 reads TGTGCCAGCAGCAAGCCCCTCGGCCCGGGAGGACAAGAGACCCAGTACTTC.

V gene TRBV11-3 combines with J gene TRBJ1-2; 8 nucleotides agree with TRBD1. V lost 6 bases, J lost 6 bases, and 3 bases stayed unmatched. Germline-derived CDR1 and CDR2 are SGHNT and YENEEA. The CDR3 runs to 12 residues. The CDR3 region is CASRGTGDGYTF. The CDR3 DNA is TGTGCCAGCAGAGGGACAGGAGATGGCTACACCTTC.

The J gene is TRBJ2-2, the V gene TRBV19; tentatively, D is TRBD1 (6 bases). Germline-derived CDR1 and CDR2 are LNHDA and SQIVND (reference sequence). This CDR3 has 15 residues. V dropped 3 bases and J dropped 3 bases, with 11 bases sitting between them. The DNA of the CDR3 is TGTGCCAGTAGTATGACAGGAACTCACACCGGGGAGCTGTTTTTT. Its translation is CASSMTGTHTGELFF.

This clone was seen only once. The chain employs TRBV27 and TRBJ1-1, with D hard to call. The CDR3 consists of 12 residues. V was clipped by 2 bases and J by 6 bases, with 7 bases between them. Germline CDR1 reads MNHEY; CDR2 reads SMNVEV (reference sequence). CDR3: CASSLRGPEAFF. As DNA, the CDR3 is TGTGCCAGCAGTTTAAGAGGGCCTGAAGCTTTCTTT.

The rearrangement joins TRBV3-1 (or the pseudogene TRBV3-2) to TRBJ2-3, with 9 bases that match TRBD2. CDR1 LGHDT and CDR2 YNNKEL come from the germline V gene (reference sequence). J lost 4 bases, V lost 1 base, and 9 bases had no gene match. The CDR3 has 17 residues. The CDR3 sequence: CASSQGEREVVADTQYF. The CDR3 bases are TGTGCCAGCAGCCAAGGGGAGCGGGAGGTAGTTGCAGATACGCAGTATTTT.

V is TRBV10-3 and J is TRBJ1-2, with TRBD1 identical over 12 bases. Germline V gene data show CDR1 as ENHRY and CDR2 as SYGVKD. The CDR3 contains 17 residues. With V trimmed by 3 bases and J by 3 bases, 8 bases remained unmatched. The CDR3 protein is CAISERGTGGGDYGYTF. CDR3 bases: TGTGCCATCAGTGAAAGGGGGACAGGGGGCGGTGACTATGGCTACACCTTC.

The rearrangement joins TRBV5-5 to TRBJ1-1; 7 bases map to TRBD1. The CDR3 is made up of 15 amino acids. Germline trimming cut 3 bases from V and 0 bases from J; bases unmatched to any gene: 5. Per the germline V gene, CDR1 is SGHKS and CDR2 is YYEKEE (reference sequence). CDR3 sequence: CASSSTGTVNTEAFF. The DNA of the CDR3 is TGTGCCAGCAGCTCGACCGGGACAGTGAACACTGAAGCTTTCTTT.

The rearrangement joins TRBV19 to TRBJ1-2, with D tentatively TRBD1 (6 bases). V lost 6 bases to trimming and J lost 2 bases, with 19 bases between them. This CDR3 region has 16 residues. Germline V gene lookup returns CDR1 LNHDA and CDR2 SQIVND (reference sequence). The CDR3 here is CASSVKRAGANYGYTF. In DNA form, the CDR3 reads TGTGCCAGTAGCGTTAAACGGGCAGGGGCGAACTATGGCTACACCTTC.

This clone was counted many times. The chain couples TRBV10-3 to TRBJ1-3; the D gene is possibly TRBD1 (6 bases). V lost 2 bases and J lost 4, with 6 bases in between. Germline lookup yields CDR1 ENHRY and CDR2 SYGVKD. The CDR3 sequence is 13 residues long. The CDR3 protein is CAISEGQGNTIYF. In DNA, the CDR3 is TGTGCCATCAGTGAGGGACAGGGAAACACCATATATTTT.